This TCR beta chain came from a study of blood T cell repertoires in COVID-19. About the study: The United States, Italy and Spain provided the acute and convalescent COVID-19 samples. PBMCs, B-cell-depleted T cells, or T cells provided the cDNA or gDNA that made up the material.

The CDR3 contains 13 residues. V shed 1 base, J shed 7 bases, and the junction held 2 bases outside the gene matches. The germline V gene has CDR1 SGHDN and CDR2 FVKESK. The study drew participants aged 18 to 89 years from fewer than 30 US areas. Methods used by the authors: Amplifying reference gene primers gave estimates of nucleated cell counts. TCRdb's table, derived via immunoSEQ multiplex PCR, lists solely in-frame clones and lacks some. V and J calls and clone size are as listed in that table; D and trimming were resolved from the DNA. The table includes 250,000 to 350,000 clones, around 89% detected once.

The chain is built from TRBV14 and TRBJ2-3; TRBD2 agrees at 7 bases. The sequence came from a woman aged 50 to 60 who had recovered from COVID-19. Sequencing was carried out using PBMCs or T cells enriched from blood (not recorded which). In nucleotides, the CDR3 is TGTGCCAGCAGCCAAGGGGACTACAATACGCAGTATTTT. Protein product: CASSQGDYNTQYF.